One TCR beta chain is described in this entry. Its antigen remains unidentified. The data were taken from a study of T-cell reconstitution after alpha-beta-depleted transplantation in children. Points from the study as a whole: Several hundred expanded graft clones reportedly supplied alpha-beta T cells about two months after transplant.

The ends were cut back, 4 bases at V and 1 base at J, with 11 bases in the middle. Germline V lookup: CDR1 MGHRA, CDR2 YSYEKL. The length of the CDR3 is 14 residues. TCRbeta library construction was performed incorporating unique molecular identifiers. MiXCR, applied by TCRdb to the PCR reads, yields one record per CDR3 protein. The sample lists around 100,000 distinct CDR3 sequences; 9% to 12% were seen once. The sequencing used PBMCs, collected before TCRalphabeta/CD19-depleted stem cell transplant. The source is a boy under 10 years old with acute lymphoblastic leukemia, due to receive a stem cell transplant. The chain has TRBV4-1 and TRBJ2-7; the D is unclear. CDR3 sequence: CASSPAVGSYEQYF. The CDR3 nucleotides are TGCGCCAGCAGCCCGGCGGTTGGTTCCTACGAGCAGTACTTC.